Each of the 17 T cell receptor beta chains below was sequenced from the same sample in a study of control samples from healthy donors and cancer patients. Measured with immunoSEQ multiplex PCR; TCRdb has only the in-frame clones, and not every one. The sample shows 95,000 to 150,000 clones, roughly nine tenths of them seen only once. The sample consisted of blood. The receptors were sampled from a woman younger than 35 in good health.

V gene TRBV3-1 (or the pseudogene TRBV3-2) combines with J gene TRBJ1-2; D is undetermined. V gave up 6 bases and J gave up 5 bases, with 16 bases separating them. Germline V lookup: CDR1 LGHDT, CDR2 YNNKEL (reference sequence). CDR3 length: 14 amino acids. In DNA form, the CDR3 reads TGTGCCAGCAGTCTATCCTCAACCTCTTATGGCTACACCTTC. This codes for CASSLSSTSYGYTF.

This clone was seen once. This rearrangement joins TRBV30 to TRBJ2-7; 8 bases match TRBD1. The length of the CDR3 is 14 residues. With 3 bases clipped from V and 4 bases from J, the junction kept 8 bases outside the gene matches. The germline V gene has CDR1 GTSNPN and CDR2 SVGIG (reference sequence). CDR3 amino acids: CAWSGTGQEYEQYF. The CDR3 DNA reads TGTGCCTGGAGCGGGACAGGACAGGAATACGAGCAGTACTTC. Variable domain in full (rest from reference TRBV30 and TRBJ2-7): SQTIHQWPATLVQPVGSPLSLECTVEGTSNPNLYWYRQAAGRGLQLLFYSVGIGQISSEVPQNLSASRPQDRQFILSSKKLLLSDSGFYLCAWSGTGQEYEQYFGPGTRLTVT.

The rearrangement uses TRBV9 and TRBJ2-2, with D uncertain. This CDR3 is built from 12 residues. V lost 9 bases and J 3 bases, leaving 9 bases between the germline ends. In germline, CDR1 is SGDLS, CDR2 YYNGEE. CDR3: CATQRDTGELFF. In DNA form, the CDR3 reads TGTGCCACCCAACGGGACACCGGGGAGCTGTTTTTT.

The chain recombines TRBV19 with TRBJ2-7; 9 positions agree with TRBD1. The length of the CDR3 is 16 residues. The V gene's germline CDR1 is LNHDA and CDR2 SQIVND (reference sequence). With V trimmed by 3 bases and J by 3 bases, 9 bases remained unmatched. CDR3 sequence: CASSIRGQGKVYEQYF. In nucleotides, the CDR3 is TGTGCCAGTAGTATTAGGGGACAGGGAAAAGTCTACGAGCAGTACTTC.

The chain uses TRBV29-1 and TRBJ2-3; 11 bases agree with TRBD1. The germline gives CDR1 SQVTM, CDR2 ANQGSEA. The V gene end was trimmed by 6 bases and the J gene end by 4 bases; junction bases not matched to a gene: 12. The CDR3 has 16 residues. The CDR3 coding sequence is TGCAGCGTCGCTCGGTGGGACAGGGGGGTTGCAGATACGCAGTATTTT. This translates into CSVARWDRGVADTQYF.

The CDR3 nucleotides are TGCGCCAGCAGCTCAGGGGACAGGCTCGCTTCGGTGCAGTTCTTC. This codes for CASSSGDRLASVQFF. J is TRBJ2-1 and V is TRBV5-1; TRBD1 aligns across 8 bases. V shed 3 bases and J 12 bases; nucleotides not matched to a gene: 14. The germline gives CDR1 SGHRS, CDR2 YFSETQ. The CDR3 totals 15 residues.

V is TRBV2 and J is TRBJ1-1; D might be TRBD1 (5 bases). The CDR3 runs to 13 residues. Between the trimmed V and J ends, which lost 2 bases and 4 bases, there was a span of 8 bases. Germline-derived CDR1 and CDR2 are SNHLY and FYNNEI. The CDR3: CASSERGSTEAFF. CDR3 in DNA: TGTGCCAGCAGTGAAAGGGGAAGCACTGAAGCTTTCTTT.

This chain joins TRBV11-2 and TRBJ1-2; 12 bases fit TRBD1. Looked up from germline, CDR1 is SGHAT and CDR2 is FQNNGV. The CDR3 sequence is 17 residues long. Germline trimming cut 5 bases from V and 6 bases from J; bases unmatched to any gene: 13. In DNA, the CDR3 is TGTGCCAGCAGCCAATACTACCCGGGACAGGGGGCGGATGGCTACACCTTC. Translated: CASSQYYPGQGADGYTF.

The rearrangement joins TRBV7-9 to TRBJ2-7, with 7 bases fitting TRBD2. Germline V lookup: CDR1 SEHNR, CDR2 FQNEAQ (reference sequence). The V segment lost 4 bases and the J segment 4 bases; nucleotides outside the gene matches: 10. This CDR3 comprises 15 residues. The CDR3: CASSSGLVAAYEQYF. In DNA, the CDR3 is TGTGCCAGCAGCTCCGGACTAGTGGCGGCTTACGAGCAGTACTTC. Combining the CDR3 with reference TRBV7-9 and TRBJ2-7 gives the whole variable domain DTGVSQNPRHKITKRGQNVTFRCDPISEHNRLYWYRQTLGQGPEFLTYFQNEAQLEKSRLLSDRFSAERPKGSFSTLEIQRTEQGDSAMYLCASSSGLVAAYEQYFGPGTRLTVT.

The rearrangement links TRBV12-3 or TRBV12-4 to TRBJ2-5; D is unclear. V lost 2 bases and J 4 bases, leaving 8 bases between the germline ends. This CDR3 region has 13 residues. CDR3 residues: CASSLNPRETQYF. CDR3 in DNA: TGTGCCAGCAGTTTAAACCCGAGAGAGACCCAGTACTTC.

CDR3 coding DNA: TGTGCCAGCAGCCACGAGAGACTGTATGGCTACACCTTC. Amino acid sequence: CASSHERLYGYTF. The rearrangement joins TRBV3-1 (or the pseudogene TRBV3-2) to TRBJ1-2; D not resolved. Germline lookup yields CDR1 LGHDT and CDR2 YNNKEL (reference sequence). The CDR3 totals 13 residues. Trimming cost V 3 bases and J 5 bases, with 10 bases left between them.

The gene calls are TRBV5-5 and TRBJ2-3; D is possibly TRBD2 (5 bases). This CDR3 is built from 16 residues. Trimming removed 3 bases from V and 1 base from J, with 15 bases in between. CDR1 SGHKS and CDR2 YYEKEE come from the germline V gene (reference sequence). CDR3 DNA sequence: TGTGCCAGCAGCTCCTTTGGCGGGTTTCGCACAGATACGCAGTATTTT. Protein product: CASSSFGGFRTDTQYF.

This chain links TRBV6-1 with TRBJ2-1; the match to TRBD2 covers 7 bases. In germline, CDR1 is MNHNS, CDR2 SASEGT. V lost 2 bases to trimming and J lost 7 bases; unmatched junction nucleotides: 5. CDR3 length: 14 amino acids. CDR3 in amino acids: CASSESSLANEQFF. DNA for the CDR3: TGTGCCAGCAGTGAATCGTCACTAGCGAATGAGCAGTTCTTC.

This chain uses TRBV28 with TRBJ1-6; weak D call: TRBD1 (5 bases). This CDR3 has 18 residues. Looked up from germline, CDR1 is MDHEN and CDR2 is SYDVKM. The ends were cut back, 2 bases at V and 4 bases at J, with 18 bases in the middle. CDR3 sequence (DNA): TGTGCCAGCAGTTTAGAAATTGGGGCGGACATTTATAATTCACCCCTCCACTTT. This encodes CASSLEIGADIYNSPLHF.

V and J are TRBV18 and TRBJ1-5; possible D gene TRBD1, 6 bases. This CDR3 has 15 residues. The V and J ends lost 6 bases and 0 bases respectively, with 12 bases between them. Germline V gene sequence: CDR1 KGHSH, CDR2 LQKENI. CDR3 sequence (DNA): TGTGCCAGCTCCCAGGGGACCCATAGCAATCAGCCCCAGCATTTT. This sequence encodes CASSQGTHSNQPQHF. Full variable domain (outside the CDR3, taken from reference TRBV18 and TRBJ1-5): NAGVMQNPRHLVRRRGQEARLRCSPMKGHSHVYWYRQLPEEGLKFMVYLQKENIIDESGMPKERFSAEFPKEGPSILRIQQVVRGDSAAYFCASSQGTHSNQPQHFGDGTRLSIL.

The chain employs TRBV18 and TRBJ2-1; D possibly corresponds to TRBD2 (5 bases). This CDR3 has 13 residues. Germline V lookup: CDR1 KGHSH, CDR2 LQKENI. V lost 6 bases and J lost 8, with 14 bases in between. CDR3 sequence reads: CASSRLARDEQFF. CDR3 DNA sequence: TGTGCCAGCTCTCGTCTAGCCCGGGATGAGCAGTTCTTC.

The chain combines TRBV10-3 with TRBJ2-7; 9 positions agree with TRBD1. Germline V gene sequence: CDR1 ENHRY, CDR2 SYGVKD. The CDR3 is 17 residues long. Losses at the gene ends were 3 bases for V and 1 base for J; bases not matched to a gene: 10. CDR3 residues: CAISDSPDRGLSYEQYF. CDR3 sequence (DNA): TGTGCCATCAGTGATTCCCCGGACAGGGGTCTGTCCTACGAGCAGTACTTC.